This entry lists 10 T cell receptor beta chains sequenced from one sample in a study of Tregs in tolerant kidney transplant recipients. TCRdb's table, derived via immunoSEQ multiplex PCR, lists solely in-frame clones and lacks some. The sample lists over 85,000 clones, approximately 94% occurring once. This specimen was CD4+ T cells from blood, taken before the transplant. These receptors were taken from a human donor who received a combined kidney and bone marrow transplant.

The V gene is TRBV5-7, the J gene TRBJ2-5; TRBD2 agrees at 11 bases. TRBV5-7 is marked as an open reading frame, function uncertain. J gave up 5 bases and V 0 bases, and 12 bases lay outside the gene matches. The CDR3 consists of 18 residues. This CDR3 is CASSLGGSGRAGGETQYF. The CDR3 region has the DNA TGTGCCAGCAGCTTGGGAGGTAGCGGGAGGGCCGGCGGGGAGACCCAGTACTTC.

The chain combines TRBV6-6 with TRBJ2-7, with D perhaps matching TRBD1 (5 bases). The CDR3 has 15 residues. Per germline, CDR1 MNHNY and CDR2 SVGAGI (reference sequence). The V gene lost 10 bases and the J gene lost 4 bases, with 23 bases spanning the gap. CDR3 DNA sequence: TGTGCCACCGGACAACCCAACCTCGTTTCATACGAGCAGTACTTC. Its translation: CATGQPNLVSYEQYF.

The chain links TRBV7-9 to TRBJ1-3; unclear D gene. V was trimmed by 0 bases and J by 4 bases, leaving 10 bases between them. Germline V gene sequence: CDR1 SEHNR, CDR2 FQNEAQ (reference sequence). The CDR3 is 15 residues long. CDR3 DNA: TGTGCCAGCAGCTTAGCAGGAGCCGCGGGAAACACCATATATTTT. Residues: CASSLAGAAGNTIYF.

In DNA, the CDR3 is TGTGCCAGCAGTACTGACCGGAGCTCTGGAAACACCATATATTTT. Its protein product is CASSTDRSSGNTIYF. The V and J genes are TRBV4-2 and TRBJ1-3; D remains ambiguous. The germline gives CDR1 LGHNA, CDR2 YNFKEQ. The CDR3 totals 15 residues. Trimming removed 6 bases at V and 0 bases at J, with 12 bases between.

V usage is TRBV18 and J usage is TRBJ1-1, with D maybe TRBD1 (5 bases). Germline lookup yields CDR1 KGHSH and CDR2 LQKENI. The length of the CDR3 is 18 residues. The V and J ends lost 0 bases and 2 bases respectively, with 19 bases between them. The CDR3 nucleotides read TGTGCCAGCTCACCACCGAGTCAAGGGGCCTATAGAAACACTGAAGCTTTCTTT. Encoded protein: CASSPPSQGAYRNTEAFF.

This chain uses TRBV6-5 with TRBJ1-1; no clear D. CDR3 size: 14 residues. Germline lookup yields CDR1 MNHEY and CDR2 SVGAGI. V was clipped by 2 bases and J by 3 bases, with 10 bases between them. CDR3: CASSYNPGDTEAFF. As DNA, the CDR3 is TGTGCCAGCAGTTACAATCCCGGGGACACTGAAGCTTTCTTT.

The CDR3 DNA reads TGTGCCAGTACCAGACGGACTAGCGTGACAGATACGCAGTATTTT. It specifies CASTRRTSVTDTQYF. The chain combines TRBV19 with TRBJ2-3, with TRBD2 matching over 9 bases. The germline gives CDR1 LNHDA, CDR2 SQIVND (reference sequence). With 7 bases clipped from V and 3 bases from J, the junction kept 8 bases outside the gene matches. This CDR3 is 15 amino acids long.

The chain links TRBV9 to TRBJ2-2; D is ambiguous. Germline V lookup: CDR1 SGDLS, CDR2 YYNGEE. The CDR3 is 15 amino acids. The ends were cut back, 2 bases at V and 6 bases at J, with 14 bases in the middle. The CDR3 coding sequence is TGTGCCAGCAGCGTTTCACAGTCAATAGCCGGGGAGCTGTTTTTT. It is translated as CASSVSQSIAGELFF.

This clone was seen more than once but under ten times. The V and J genes are TRBV4-1 and TRBJ1-4; D is undetermined. V was cut by 2 bases and J by 8 bases, with 9 bases left in between. Germline values: CDR1 MGHRA, CDR2 YSYEKL. The CDR3 contains 13 residues. CDR3: CASSQTRGEKLFF. DNA of the CDR3: TGCGCCAGCAGCCAAACTCGGGGAGAAAAACTGTTTTTT.

The chain uses TRBV19 and TRBJ1-2; 7 nucleotides align to TRBD1. Germline CDR1 LNHDA, CDR2 SQIVND (reference sequence). V was pared by 3 bases and J by 5 bases, with 6 bases of the junction left unmatched. CDR3 size: 14 residues. For the CDR3, the DNA is TGTGCCAGTAGTATCCCGGGACAGAGATATGGCTACACCTTC. Its translation is CASSIPGQRYGYTF. The whole variable domain, remainder taken from reference TRBV19 and TRBJ1-2, is DGGITQSPKYLFRKEGQNVTLSCEQNLNHDAMYWYRQDPGQGLRLIYYSQIVNDFQKGDIAEGYSVSREKKESFPLTVTSAQKNPTAFYLCASSIPGQRYGYTFGSGTRLTVV.